One and the same sample provided the 5 T cell receptor beta chains below, sequenced in a study of blood T cell repertoires in COVID-19. Generated by immunoSEQ multiplex PCR, the TCRdb table keeps only in-frame clones and is missing some. The sample shows 200,000 to 250,000 clones, 70% to 90% of them seen only once. The material sequenced was peripheral blood. The receptors originated from a man aged 18 to 35 with active or convalescent COVID-19.

The chain has TRBV19 and TRBJ1-2; TRBD1 matches 8 bases. The CDR3 consists of 15 residues. Trimming removed 7 bases from V and 3 bases from J; junction bases left unmatched: 10. Germline V CDR1 and CDR2: LNHDA, SQIVND (reference sequence). CDR3 in DNA: TGTGCCAGTACGCGGACAGGGATCGAGTACTATGGCTACACCTTC. Protein: CASTRTGIEYYGYTF.

This clone appeared once. This chain connects TRBV5-1 to TRBJ2-5, with TRBD2 matching over 14 bases. From germline, CDR1 is SGHRS and CDR2 YFSETQ. The CDR3 sequence is 18 residues long. J gave up 4 bases and V 4 bases, and 12 bases lay outside the gene matches. The CDR3 sequence: CASSPQGLAGAPRETQYF. In DNA, the CDR3 is TGCGCCAGCAGCCCCCAGGGACTAGCGGGAGCCCCCCGAGAGACCCAGTACTTC.

The rearrangement links TRBV6-1 to TRBJ2-5, with a possible D match to TRBD2 (5 bases). Trimming removed 1 base at V and 7 bases at J, with 19 bases between. CDR1 is MNHNS, CDR2 SASEGT, per germline. CDR3 size: 16 residues. This chain's CDR3 is CASSEGVWPGKGTQYF. In DNA form, the CDR3 reads TGTGCCAGCAGTGAAGGGGTCTGGCCGGGGAAAGGGACCCAGTACTTC.

This clone has only one observation. The gene calls are TRBV18 and TRBJ1-1; TRBD1 matches 11 bases. Germline V lookup: CDR1 KGHSH, CDR2 LQKENI. The V gene end was trimmed by 4 bases and the J gene end by 2 bases; junction bases not matched to a gene: 3. The CDR3 is made up of 15 amino acids. In DNA form, the CDR3 reads TGTGCCAGCTCACTAGGACAGGGGGCCAACACTGAAGCTTTCTTT. Translated, it gives CASSLGQGANTEAFF.

The chain recombines TRBV9 with TRBJ2-2; weak D call: TRBD1 (6 bases). V lost 7 bases, J lost 3 bases, and 16 bases lay in between. The CDR3 extends over 15 amino acids. Germline CDR1 and CDR2: SGDLS and YYNGEE. CDR3 region: CASGERQEYTGELFF. The CDR3 nucleotides read TGTGCCAGCGGCGAGAGACAGGAGTACACCGGGGAGCTGTTTTTT.